These T cell receptor beta chains were read from a single sample in a study of CD8 T cells in ankylosing spondylitis. TCRdb called the 5' RACE reads again in MiXCR, with one record for every CDR3 protein. The data contain nearly 250,000 distinct CDR3 sequences, 32% of them seen just once; the ten biggest clones take up 4% to 5%. Sequencing used blood, either unsorted or a sorted T cell fraction (not recorded which). The receptors shown here come from a male donor with ankylosing spondylitis or in good health (not recorded which). CDR3s leave out the opening cysteine and the closing phenylalanine or tryptophan. Fields, in order: V gene, J gene, CDR3 protein.

TRBV20-1	TRBJ1-2	SAPRQSFNYGYT
TRBV5-1	TRBJ2-5	ASSQQVAPQETQY
TRBV27	TRBJ1-5	ASSLQRNSNQPQH
TRBV27	TRBJ2-7	ASSPTGDTYEQY
TRBV5-1	TRBJ1-2	ASSPDSSYGYT
TRBV7-2	TRBJ2-3	ASSMRGVDTQY
TRBV6-5	TRBJ2-7	ASGGAFYEQY
TRBV5-1	TRBJ1-4	ASSPTGLNEKLF
TRBV20-1	TRBJ1-6	SAMGEGRGHSPLH
TRBV18	TRBJ2-3	ASSPPSADTQY
TRBV29-1	TRBJ1-4	SAGGDNEKLF
TRBV29-1	TRBJ2-5	SVEVGGSETQY
TRBV6-1	TRBJ1-6	ASGTGSSNSPLH